The 3 T cell receptor beta chains in this list originate from one sample, sequenced in a study of blood T cell repertoires in COVID-19. Sequencing used immunoSEQ multiplex PCR; TCRdb keeps in-frame clones, though not all of them. This sample has over 75,000 clones, with nearly 90% found just once. The sample was peripheral blood. Receptor source: a woman aged 80 or older with active COVID-19.

CDR3 DNA: TGCGCCAGCAGCCATCACGGGACAGGGCCAGATACGCAGTATTTT. This encodes CASSHHGTGPDTQYF. The V and J genes are TRBV4-1 and TRBJ2-3; TRBD1 matches 9 bases. Germline CDR1 and CDR2: MGHRA and YSYEKL. This CDR3 spans 15 amino acids. V dropped 3 bases and J dropped 4; count of bases not matched to a gene: 5.

The rearrangement uses TRBV6-2 or TRBV6-3 and TRBJ2-2; a possible D gene is TRBD1 (6 bases). The V end lost 6 bases, the J end lost 4 bases, and 24 bases lay between the germline ends. The germline V gene has CDR1 MNHEY and CDR2 SVGEGT. The CDR3 is 18 amino acids. This chain's CDR3 is CASSPLGASRGGTGELFF. As DNA, the CDR3 is TGTGCCAGCAGCCCTCTTGGGGCCTCACGAGGGGGCACCGGGGAGCTGTTTTTT.

The chain combines TRBV5-1 with TRBJ2-2; 8 positions match TRBD1. This CDR3 is 16 amino acids long. After removal of 2 bases from V and 5 bases from J, the junction contained 8 bases not matched to a gene. The germline V gene encodes CDR1 SGHRS and CDR2 YFSETQ. DNA for the CDR3: TGCGCCAGCAGCTTAAGCACAGGGGGGAAGACCGGGGAGCTGTTTTTT. This translates into CASSLSTGGKTGELFF.